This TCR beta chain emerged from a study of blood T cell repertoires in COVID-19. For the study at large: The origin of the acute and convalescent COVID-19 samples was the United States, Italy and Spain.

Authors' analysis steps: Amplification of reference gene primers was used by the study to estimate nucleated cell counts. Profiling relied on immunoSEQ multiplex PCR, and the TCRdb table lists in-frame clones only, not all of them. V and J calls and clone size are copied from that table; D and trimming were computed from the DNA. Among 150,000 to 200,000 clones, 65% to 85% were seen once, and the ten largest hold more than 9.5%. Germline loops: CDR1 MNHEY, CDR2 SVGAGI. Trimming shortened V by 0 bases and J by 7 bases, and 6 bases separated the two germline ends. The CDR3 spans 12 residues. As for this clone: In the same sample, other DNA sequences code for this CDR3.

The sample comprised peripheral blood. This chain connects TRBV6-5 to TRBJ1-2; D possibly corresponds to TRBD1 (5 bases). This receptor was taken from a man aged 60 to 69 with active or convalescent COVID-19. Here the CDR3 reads CASSYSGGGYTF. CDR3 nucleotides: TGTGCCAGCAGTTACTCGGGGGGTGGCTACACCTTC.